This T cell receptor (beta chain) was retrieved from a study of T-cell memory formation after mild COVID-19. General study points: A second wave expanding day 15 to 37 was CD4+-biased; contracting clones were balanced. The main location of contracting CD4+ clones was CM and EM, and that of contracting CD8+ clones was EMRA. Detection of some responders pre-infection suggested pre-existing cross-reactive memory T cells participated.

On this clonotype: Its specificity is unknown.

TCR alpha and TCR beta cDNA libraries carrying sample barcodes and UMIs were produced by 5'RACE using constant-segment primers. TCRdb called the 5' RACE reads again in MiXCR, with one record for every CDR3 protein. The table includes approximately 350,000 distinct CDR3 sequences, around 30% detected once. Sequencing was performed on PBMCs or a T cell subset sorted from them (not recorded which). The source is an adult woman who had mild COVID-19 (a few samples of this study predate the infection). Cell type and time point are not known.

The CDR3 region has the DNA TGTGCCATCGGACTAGCAATCCACGAGCAGTACTTC. This encodes CAIGLAIHEQYF. The J gene is TRBJ2-7, the V gene TRBV10-3; 8 nucleotides match TRBD2. Unmatched junction bases numbered 5, after V lost 8 bases and J lost 5 bases. The CDR3 totals 12 residues. Germline CDR1 is ENHRY and CDR2 is SYGVKD.